This TCR beta chain was found in a study of shared clonotypes between healthy human individuals. Study-wide context: CD4 naive and memory got three plates each, CD8 naive two, CD8 memory one.

CD4+ cell separation produced CD45RA+ naive and CD45RA-negative memory subsets. Germline loops: CDR1 SQVTM, CDR2 ANQGSEA. V was cut by 4 bases and J by 5 bases, with 12 bases left in between. CDR3 length equals 12 residues. Per the original methods: ImmunoSEQ only sent back junction sequences with no quality scores, so filtering was done differently. Only in-frame clones appear in the TCRdb table, and some are missing; sequencing was by immunoSEQ multiplex PCR. That table furnishes V, J and clone size, whereas the DNA furnished D and trimming. The top ten hold about 0.52% of the sample, which has over a million clones, around 82% seen once.

The TCR sequence derives from a man between 18 and 35 years old in good health. Some clones in this sample may be carry-over from other donors' samples. This chain links TRBV29-1 with TRBJ2-7; TRBD2 might be the D (5 bases). The sequencing sample was made of memory CD4+ T cells from PBMCs. Subset here: CD45RA-negative fraction. In DNA form, the CDR3 reads TGCAGCGTTGGTCTAGCCGGGAACGAGCAGTACTTC. Translated, it gives CSVGLAGNEQYF.